Listed below are T cell receptor beta chains from one sample, sequenced in a study of cytomegalovirus exposure and HLA in healthy donors. Profiled with immunoSEQ multiplex PCR; TCRdb holds only in-frame clones, not every one. This table has about 150,000 clones, about 81% appearing once. The sample consisted of PBMCs. These receptors came from a man aged 25-45 years in good health and CMV-seronegative. Each CDR3 is given with its conserved first and last residue. The order of the fields is J gene, D gene, V gene, clone size, CDR3 DNA, CDR3 protein. D genes are given only for firm matches. The listing skips clone size in some rows; elsewhere it reads once, few, many or a size class.

TRBJ2-5,TRBD2,TRBV9,.,TGTGCCAGCAGCGGTCGGGCGGGGGGTAACCAAGAGACCCAGTACTTC,CASSGRAGGNQETQYF
TRBJ2-7,TRBD1,TRBV29-1,.,TGCAGCGGCTGGGACAGTTACGAGCAGTACTTC,CSGWDSYEQYF
TRBJ1-1,.,TRBV27,once,TGTGCCAGCAGTCGAATCCCCGGGGGCACTGAAGCTTTCTTT,CASSRIPGGTEAFF
TRBJ2-7,.,TRBV30,few,TGTGCCTGGAGTGTAGATAGGAGCTCCTACGAGCAGTACTTC,CAWSVDRSSYEQYF
TRBJ2-7,TRBD2,TRBV7-9,.,TGTGCCAGCAGCTTTAGCGGGAGTGACTACGAGCAGTACTTC,CASSFSGSDYEQYF
TRBJ2-2,TRBD2,TRBV5-4,few,TGTGCCAGCAGCACTCTAGCGGGGAACACCGGGGAGCTGTTTTTT,CASSTLAGNTGELFF
TRBJ1-3,.,TRBV5-8,once,TGTGCCAGCAGCTCGGAGGCCGCTTCTGGAAACACCATATATTTT,CASSSEAASGNTIYF
TRBJ2-7,.,TRBV2,.,TGTGCCAGCAGACGATCAGGTCTCACCTACGAGCAGTACTTC,CASRRSGLTYEQYF
TRBJ2-1,.,TRBV21-1,.,TGTGCCAGCAGCAAAGGGACTTTCTCCTACAATGAGCAGTTCTTC,CASSKGTFSYNEQFF
TRBJ2-2,.,TRBV5-6,.,TGTGCCAGCAGCGGCGGTTCTAGCCAGTTCGGGGAGCTGTTTTTT,CASSGGSSQFGELFF
TRBJ2-6,TRBD1,TRBV27,few,TGTGCCACCCGGACAGGGGGAGCTGGGGCCAACGTCCTGACTTTC,CATRTGGAGANVLTF
TRBJ2-2,TRBD2,TRBV12-5,.,TGTGCTAGTGCGCCCCCCACGCGGATAGGACTAGCGGAGGCCGGGGAGCTGTTTTTT,CASAPPTRIGLAEAGELFF
TRBJ2-5,TRBD2,TRBV5-1,.,TGCGCCAGCAGCTTGGCCCAGCGGGATTGGGAGACCCAGTACTTC,CASSLAQRDWETQYF
TRBJ1-1,.,TRBV19,.,TGTGCCAGTAGTGCTCTAGTGGTATTCACTGAAGCTTTCTTT,CASSALVVFTEAFF
TRBJ2-7,TRBD2,TRBV30,.,TGTGCCTACGTTCTAGCGGGGGAATCCTACGAGCAGTACTTC,CAYVLAGESYEQYF
TRBJ1-1,.,TRBV9,.,TGTGCCAGCAGCGACTCAAGGAGGGACACTGAAGCTTTCTTT,CASSDSRRDTEAFF
TRBJ2-7,TRBD2,TRBV29-1,once,TGCAGCGTTAGCTCAGCGGGGGGGGACTACGAGCAGTACTTC,CSVSSAGGDYEQYF
TRBJ1-2,.,TRBV29-1,.,TGCAGCGTTGCACAGGGCGATGGCTACACCTTC,CSVAQGDGYTF
TRBJ2-4,TRBD2,TRBV28,few,TGTGCCAGCAGTTTGTGGAGCGGGGCCCATAAAAACATTCAGTACTTC,CASSLWSGAHKNIQYF
TRBJ2-5,.,TRBV28,.,TGTGCCAGCAGTCCCGTTCCCCAAGAGACCCAGTACTTC,CASSPVPQETQYF
TRBJ2-7,.,TRBV7-9,.,TGTGCCAGCAGCCAGGGGACAGAGCAGTACTTC,CASSQGTEQYF
TRBJ2-1,TRBD2,TRBV18,.,TGTGCCAGCTCATGGAGCGGGGGGGCATTAAGCAATGAGCAGTTCTTC,CASSWSGGALSNEQFF